One sample yielded the 27 T cell receptor beta chains listed below, sequenced in a study of cytomegalovirus exposure and HLA in healthy donors. The study ran its PCR with 60 Vbeta and 13 Jbeta primers. Assay used: immunoSEQ multiplex PCR; TCRdb lists only in-frame clones, some missing. The sample consists of around 200,000 clones, roughly 80% of them appearing once. The sequenced material came from PBMCs. Receptors originate from a man aged 45 to 65 in good health and CMV-seronegative.

The chain has TRBV27 and TRBJ2-4; the match to TRBD1 covers 7 bases. The CDR3 has 14 amino acids. V shed 2 bases and J 8 bases; nucleotides not matched to a gene: 6. Germline V lookup: CDR1 MNHEY, CDR2 SMNVEV (reference sequence). The DNA for the CDR3 is TGTGCCAGCAGTTTACAGACAGGGCCACACATTCAGTACTTC. This encodes CASSLQTGPHIQYF.

V is TRBV9 and J is TRBJ1-2; the match to TRBD1 covers 7 bases. Germline assignment: CDR1 SGDLS and CDR2 YYNGEE. CDR3 length: 14 residues. Trimming cost V 4 bases and J 4 bases; bases outside gene matches: 7. DNA for the CDR3: TGTGCCAGCAGCAGGGGGCTCGCTAGCTATGGCTACACCTTC. Translating it yields CASSRGLASYGYTF.

This chain joins TRBV9 and TRBJ2-1; D gene unclear. Germline CDR1 SGDLS, CDR2 YYNGEE. The CDR3 totals 16 residues. Trimming removed 4 bases from V and 0 bases from J, with 14 bases in between. The CDR3 nucleotides are TGTGCCAGCAGCCCCCGAGGAGTTTTCTCCTACAATGAGCAGTTCTTC. Its protein product is CASSPRGVFSYNEQFF.

The J gene is TRBJ1-5, the V gene TRBV5-6; 7 bases line up with TRBD1. Germline V gene data show CDR1 as SGHDT and CDR2 as YYEEEE. V lost 3 bases, J lost 2 bases, and 5 bases stayed unmatched. The CDR3 consists of 15 residues. CDR3 protein: CASSSTGQGNQPQHF. As DNA, the CDR3 is TGTGCCAGCAGCTCGACTGGACAGGGCAATCAGCCCCAGCATTTT.

The chain employs TRBV10-3 and TRBJ1-4, with 12 bases identical to TRBD1. CDR1 and CDR2 (germline): ENHRY, SYGVKD. CDR3 size: 14 residues. V was clipped by 8 bases and J by 6 bases; unmatched bases: 4. CDR3 loop: CAIWDRGRDEKLFF. CDR3 DNA: TGTGCCATCTGGGACAGGGGGCGGGATGAAAAACTGTTTTTT.

DNA of the CDR3: TGTGCCAGCAGCATGGGGACTAGCGTGACCTACGAGCAGTACTTC. It yields the protein CASSMGTSVTYEQYF. The rearrangement uses TRBV5-5 and TRBJ2-7, with 10 bases aligning to TRBD2. This CDR3 has 15 amino acids. Germline V lookup: CDR1 SGHKS, CDR2 YYEKEE (reference sequence). V gave up 4 bases and J gave up 2 bases; unmatched junction bases: 6.

The V and J genes are TRBV27 and TRBJ2-1; TRBD2 agrees at 11 bases. Germline CDR1 reads MNHEY; CDR2 reads SMNVEV (reference sequence). V lost 6 bases and J lost 7; bases outside the gene matches: 5. This CDR3 comprises 14 residues. CDR3 bases: TGTGCCAGCAGGACTAGCGGGATATCTAATGAGCAGTTCTTC. It encodes CASRTSGISNEQFF.

CDR3 nucleotide sequence: TGTGCCAGCACAAGAGCTCGGGGGAACACTGAAGCTTTCTTT. Residues: CASTRARGNTEAFF. V and J are TRBV6-5 and TRBJ1-1; D is undetermined. Per the germline V gene, CDR1 is MNHEY and CDR2 is SVGAGI. The CDR3 has 14 residues. Between the trimmed V and J ends, which lost 7 bases and 1 base, there was a span of 13 bases.

The V gene is TRBV7-7, the J gene TRBJ2-7, with D perhaps TRBD1 (6 bases). The V end was cut by 5 bases, the J end by 2 bases, with 16 bases between. In germline, CDR1 is SSHAT, CDR2 FNYEAQ (reference sequence). The CDR3 consists of 15 residues. The CDR3 nucleotides are TGTGCCAGCAGCATTGAAACAGGGCCGGCCTACGAGCAGTACTTC. Its protein product is CASSIETGPAYEQYF.

The gene calls are TRBV28 and TRBJ2-7; no firm D call. Trimming took 7 bases from V and 3 from J, leaving 13 bases between them. The V gene's germline CDR1 is MDHEN and CDR2 SYDVKM. This CDR3 is 13 amino acids long. Written as DNA, the CDR3 is TGTGCCAGCAACCAGGAACCGAACTACGAGCAGTACTTC. This sequence encodes CASNQEPNYEQYF.

This clone was seen just once. V usage is TRBV7-6 and J usage is TRBJ1-5, with TRBD1 matching 9 bases. The CDR3 is 15 amino acids. Germline-derived CDR1 and CDR2 are SGHVS and FNYEAQ. The V and J ends lost 4 bases and 7 bases, in that order; junction bases with no gene match: 8. CDR3 nucleotide sequence: TGTGCCAGCAGCTCAGGACAGGGGACCCACCAGCCCCAGCATTTT. Translating gives CASSSGQGTHQPQHF. The variable domain in full, completed from reference TRBV7-6 and TRBJ1-5, reads GAGVSQSPRYKVTKRGQDVALRCDPISGHVSLYWYRQALGQGPEFLTYFNYEAQQDKSGLPNDRFSAERPEGSISTLTIQRTEQRDSAMYRCASSSGQGTHQPQHFGDGTRLSIL.

This chain uses TRBV21-1 with TRBJ2-5; the D segment call TRBD2 is taken from the table without a DNA check. TRBV21-1 is annotated as a pseudogene. The CDR3 length is 13 residues. CDR3 amino acids: CAPQRDSRETQYF. In DNA form, the CDR3 reads TGTGCCCCCCAGCGGGATTCGAGGGAGACCCAGTACTTC.

The V call is TRBV5-6, the J call TRBJ1-5, with 9 positions matching TRBD1. Germline CDR1 and CDR2: SGHDT and YYEEEE. The CDR3 loop spans 17 amino acids. Losses at the gene ends were 9 bases for V and 0 bases for J; bases not matched to a gene: 13. CDR3 region: CANTGGLRKGSNQPQHF. The CDR3 nucleotides are TGTGCCAATACAGGGGGCTTAAGGAAGGGTAGCAATCAGCCCCAGCATTTT. The variable domain in full, completed from reference TRBV5-6 and TRBJ1-5, reads DAGVTQSPTHLIKTRGQQVTLRCSPKSGHDTVSWYQQALGQGPQFIFQYYEEEERQRGNFPDRFSGHQFPNYSSELNVNALLLGDSALYLCANTGGLRKGSNQPQHFGDGTRLSIL.

As to this clone: A junction end diverges from the germline sequence, so it may reflect a read error. The chain combines TRBV7-9 with TRBJ2-7; D is perhaps TRBD1 (6 bases). CDR3 size: 15 residues. The germline V gene encodes CDR1 SEHNR and CDR2 FQNEAQ (reference sequence). The CDR3 sequence is CSSSFHQGLIHEQYF. CDR3 sequence (DNA): TGTTCCAGCAGCTTCCACCAGGGGTTAATACACGAGCAGTACTTC.

In its sample, this clone was seen once. This chain uses TRBV15 with TRBJ2-3, with 9 bases fitting TRBD1. CDR3 length: 16 residues. Trimming cost V 2 bases and J 2 bases; bases outside gene matches: 5. Germline assignment: CDR1 LNHNV and CDR2 YYDKDF (reference sequence). This CDR3 reads CATSRQTGGYTDTQYF. CDR3 bases: TGTGCCACCAGCAGACAAACAGGGGGCTACACAGATACGCAGTATTTT.

This clone was seen once. The V call is TRBV6-1, the J call TRBJ1-4, with TRBD1 matching 7 bases. Germline CDR1 MNHNS, CDR2 SASEGT. The V gene end was trimmed by 3 bases and the J gene end by 4 bases; junction bases not matched to a gene: 14. The CDR3 has 18 amino acids. CDR3 bases: TGTGCCAGCAGTGATGCTTCCGGGACAGCCGAGGGTAATGAAAAACTGTTTTTT. Translated: CASSDASGTAEGNEKLFF.

The V call is TRBV9, the J call TRBJ2-1; 7 bases agree with TRBD2. CDR3 length equals 16 residues. CDR1 SGDLS and CDR2 YYNGEE come from the germline V gene. Unmatched junction bases numbered 8, after V lost 0 bases and J lost 5 bases. The CDR3 DNA reads TGTGCCAGCAGCGTAGGGGGGGAGGGTCGGAACAATGAGCAGTTCTTC. Amino acids: CASSVGGEGRNNEQFF.

The chain links TRBV28 to TRBJ2-5; no reliable D call. The end of the DNA aligns better with TRBJ2-7, so the J call may be wrong. Per germline, CDR1 MDHEN and CDR2 SYDVKM. The CDR3 extends over 12 amino acids. This CDR3 is CASSTPVYEQYF. The CDR3 DNA sequence: TGTGCCAGCTCGACTCCGGTCTACGAGCAGTACTTC.

The chain links TRBV6-5 to TRBJ2-7, with D possibly being TRBD1 (5 bases). The length of the CDR3 is 12 residues. Trimming cost V 0 bases and J 6 bases, with 6 bases left between them. CDR1 and CDR2 from the germline V gene are MNHEY and SVGAGI. In DNA, the CDR3 is TGTGCCAGCAGTTACTCGGGGCGCGAGCAGTACTTC. This encodes CASSYSGREQYF.

This clone was recorded a few times. J is TRBJ2-2 and V is TRBV29-1; 10 bases are shared with TRBD2. CDR1 SQVTM and CDR2 ANQGSEA come from the germline V gene. CDR3 length equals 14 residues. V was pared by 5 bases and J by 2 bases, with 2 bases of the junction left unmatched. CDR3 region: CSVRTSGNTGELFF. CDR3 nucleotide sequence: TGCAGCGTTAGGACTAGCGGAAACACCGGGGAGCTGTTTTTT.

V gene TRBV5-1 combines with J gene TRBJ2-3, with TRBD1 matching over 12 bases. The CDR3 runs to 16 residues. Germline loops: CDR1 SGHRS, CDR2 YFSETQ. Trimming at V came to 0 bases and at J to 4 bases, leaving 3 bases not matched to a gene. This CDR3 is CASSLGGTGGSDTQYF. As DNA, the CDR3 is TGCGCCAGCAGCTTGGGCGGGACAGGGGGCTCAGATACGCAGTATTTT. The variable domain in full, completed from reference TRBV5-1 and TRBJ2-3, reads KAGVTQTPRYLIKTRGQQVTLSCSPISGHRSVSWYQQTPGQGLQFLFEYFSETQRNKGNFPGRFSGRQFSNSRSEMNVSTLELGDSALYLCASSLGGTGGSDTQYFGPGTRLTVL.

This clone was counted only a few times. The chain employs TRBV27 and TRBJ2-5; TRBD2 aligns across 9 bases. The CDR3 length is 19 residues. V lost 3 bases and J lost 2; bases outside the gene matches: 16. CDR1 is MNHEY, CDR2 SMNVEV, per germline (reference sequence). CDR3 sequence reads: CASSFPRTVFAGGQETQYF. DNA of the CDR3: TGTGCCAGCAGTTTCCCTCGAACGGTATTCGCGGGGGGGCAAGAGACCCAGTACTTC.

This clone was found once. The V gene is TRBV11-3, the J gene TRBJ2-3; 11 bases match TRBD2. The CDR3 contains 16 residues. Germline V gene data show CDR1 as SGHNT and CDR2 as YENEEA. V lost 4 bases and J lost 4; bases outside the gene matches: 7. CDR3 protein: CASSSPASGRPDTQYF. The CDR3, as DNA: TGTGCCAGCAGCTCCCCGGCTAGCGGGAGGCCAGATACGCAGTATTTT.

The J gene is TRBJ2-3, the V gene TRBV28, with TRBD2 identical over 13 bases. Germline V CDR1 and CDR2: MDHEN, SYDVKM. V shed 5 bases and J 7 bases; nucleotides not matched to a gene: 9. The CDR3 is 16 amino acids. CDR3 coding DNA: TGTGCCAGCAGTCCCGGACTAGCGGGAGAGTGGTATACGCAGTATTTT. It translates to CASSPGLAGEWYTQYF.

This clone was seen more than once but under ten times. The chain has TRBV27 and TRBJ1-1, with D possibly being TRBD1 (6 bases). The CDR3 is made up of 14 amino acids. Germline V gene sequence: CDR1 MNHEY, CDR2 SMNVEV (reference sequence). Trimming removed 10 bases at V and 0 bases at J, with 15 bases between. As DNA, the CDR3 is TGTGCCATCCTCCTGGGACACTTGAACACTGAAGCTTTCTTT. Residues: CAILLGHLNTEAFF.

The chain is built from TRBV2 and TRBJ2-2; D unresolved. The CDR3 spans 14 residues. Germline values: CDR1 SNHLY, CDR2 FYNNEI. V was shortened by 3 bases and J by 4 bases, with 9 bases between the two germline ends. This CDR3 is CASSEEQITGELFF. Written as DNA, the CDR3 is TGTGCCAGCAGTGAGGAACAGATCACCGGGGAGCTGTTTTTT.

The chain couples TRBV5-1 to TRBJ2-3; possibly TRBD1 for D (5 bases). This CDR3 has 14 residues. The germline gives CDR1 SGHRS, CDR2 YFSETQ. V was shortened by 3 bases and J by 4 bases, with 12 bases between the two germline ends. This chain's CDR3 is CASSYQGRADTQYF. The CDR3 region has the DNA TGCGCCAGCAGCTATCAGGGAAGGGCAGATACGCAGTATTTT.